This entry describes one T cell receptor beta chain. The antigen remains unidentified. This may be a read error: a much more frequent sequence differs by one nucleotide. Caucasian, healthy and from Russia, the donors were aged between 6 and 90. Each donor supplied 8 to 10 milliliters of peripheral blood. The ends were cut back, 3 bases at V and 1 base at J, with 7 bases in the middle. The CDR3 contains 15 residues. CDR1 is MNHEY, CDR2 SMNVEV, per germline (reference sequence). The authors ran a second PCR of about 7 to 11 cycles using a sample-barcoded 5' primer and a J-beta primer mix. TCRdb re-called the 5' RACE reads with MiXCR, one entry per CDR3 protein. This sample has about 1,500,000 distinct CDR3 sequences; approximately 42% occur once, and the top ten carry 7% to 9.5%. The data are from a study of blood T cells in healthy people across ages. Points from the study as a whole: TCR beta diversity was tightly associated with the proportion of naive T cells.

Sample: blood. This clonotype was sampled from a woman aged 18-35 years in good health. The chain links TRBV27 to TRBJ2-6; D uncertain. The CDR3 DNA sequence: TGTGCCAGCAGTTTTGACGGGTCTGGGGCCAACGTCCTGACTTTC. This encodes CASSFDGSGANVLTF.